Following are 29 T cell receptor beta chains from one sample sequenced in a study of blood T cell repertoires in COVID-19. The data were produced by immunoSEQ multiplex PCR, yet TCRdb's version contains in-frame clones alone and is incomplete. The sample contains hundreds of thousands of clones, 87% of which appear only once. The specimen was PBMCs or T cells enriched from blood (not recorded which). The receptors were sampled from a woman between 25 and 40 years old with acute COVID-19.

The sample holds one count of this clone. The chain is built from TRBV27 and TRBJ1-1; possibly TRBD1 for D (5 bases). V dropped 5 bases and J dropped 0 bases, with 13 bases sitting between them. The germline V gene has CDR1 MNHEY and CDR2 SMNVEV (reference sequence). This CDR3 has 15 residues. For the CDR3, the DNA is TGTGCCAGCAGTGTCCAGGGATCAATGAACACTGAAGCTTTCTTT. This gives the protein CASSVQGSMNTEAFF.

The J gene is TRBJ1-4, the V gene TRBV6-1; 7 positions match TRBD1. Germline V CDR1 and CDR2: MNHNS, SASEGT. Losses at the gene ends were 1 base for V and 7 bases for J; bases not matched to a gene: 3. This CDR3 comprises 14 residues. The CDR3 nucleotides are TGTGCCAGCAGTGAAGGGACAGGAGGTGAAAAACTGTTTTTT. Translating it yields CASSEGTGGEKLFF.

This clone was found a few times. The rearrangement joins TRBV5-5 to TRBJ2-2; 8 bases line up with TRBD1. With 7 bases clipped from V and 4 bases from J, the junction kept 6 bases outside the gene matches. Germline V gives CDR1 SGHKS, CDR2 YYEKEE (reference sequence). This CDR3 contains 14 residues. The CDR3 DNA follows: TGTGCCAGCCGACAGGGACAGGCCACCGGGGAGCTGTTTTTT. Protein product: CASRQGQATGELFF. Looking up the rest from reference TRBV5-5 and TRBJ2-2 gives the full variable domain: DAGVTQSPTHLIKTRGQQVTLRCSPISGHKSVSWYQQVLGQGPQFIFQYYEKEERGRGNFPDRFSARQFPNYSSELNVNALLLGDSALYLCASRQGQATGELFFGEGSRLTVL.

This clone was observed a handful of times. The chain carries TRBV28 and TRBJ1-2; 10 bases agree with TRBD1. This CDR3 has 14 residues. Germline V CDR1 and CDR2: MDHEN, SYDVKM. Trimming at V came to 4 bases and at J to 8 bases, leaving 7 bases not matched to a gene. The CDR3 sequence is CASSSGQGDVGYTF. The CDR3 DNA reads as TGTGCCAGCAGTTCTGGACAGGGGGACGTCGGCTACACCTTC.

The chain joins TRBV4-1 to TRBJ1-1; D remains ambiguous. Trimming cost V 3 bases and J 5 bases, with 13 bases left between them. CDR1 MGHRA and CDR2 YSYEKL come from the germline V gene. The CDR3 contains 14 residues. CDR3 nucleotide sequence: TGCGCCAGCAGCCATCACGGGGAGAGAACTGAAGCTTTCTTT. It yields the protein CASSHHGERTEAFF.

The gene calls are TRBV10-1 and TRBJ2-7, with D possibly matching TRBD1 (5 bases). The V and J ends lost 3 bases and 2 bases respectively, with 14 bases between them. Germline assignment: CDR1 WNHNN and CDR2 SYGVQD (reference sequence). This CDR3 region has 15 residues. CDR3 residues: CASSDSTRAAYEQYF. CDR3 bases: TGCGCCAGCAGTGACTCCACCAGGGCGGCCTACGAGCAGTACTTC.

The chain couples TRBV9 to TRBJ1-2, with D maybe TRBD1 (5 bases). CDR1 is SGDLS, CDR2 YYNGEE, per germline. The CDR3 length is 19 residues. Trimming shortened V by 0 bases and J by 4 bases, and 25 bases separated the two germline ends. CDR3 amino acids: CASSVAPYDSGEVGYGYTF. Written as DNA, the CDR3 is TGTGCCAGCAGCGTAGCCCCGTATGACAGCGGGGAAGTTGGCTATGGCTACACCTTC.

The chain employs TRBV25-1 and TRBJ1-2; 9 nucleotides align to TRBD1. The CDR3 has 14 residues. The J segment lost 8 bases and the V segment lost 4 bases, leaving 8 bases of the junction unmatched. Germline assignment: CDR1 MGHDK and CDR2 SYGVNS. CDR3 in amino acids: CASSVSQGARGYTF. The CDR3 nucleotides read TGTGCCAGCAGTGTCTCACAGGGGGCGAGAGGCTACACCTTC.

CDR3 in DNA: TGTGCCAGCCCCCTGGATGCAGGAATGATGAACACTGAAGCTTTCTTT. It yields the protein CASPLDAGMMNTEAFF. The chain joins TRBV25-1 to TRBJ1-1; no reliable D call. Germline CDR1 MGHDK, CDR2 SYGVNS. The CDR3 extends over 16 amino acids. The V and J ends lost 8 bases and 0 bases respectively, with 19 bases between them.

The genes are TRBV5-1 and TRBJ2-3, with 9 bases identical to TRBD1. V shed 6 bases and J 9 bases; nucleotides not matched to a gene: 17. The CDR3 is 16 residues long. In germline, CDR1 is SGHRS, CDR2 YFSETQ. This chain's CDR3 is CASKASGTGLRETQYF. The CDR3 DNA reads as TGCGCCAGCAAAGCATCAGGGACAGGGTTGCGGGAAACGCAGTATTTT.

The table lists this clone with a few counts. This sequence joins TRBV18 and TRBJ1-5, with unresolved D. The CDR3 has 14 amino acids. Germline V lookup: CDR1 KGHSH, CDR2 LQKENI. V was trimmed by 3 bases and J by 7 bases, leaving 13 bases between them. CDR3 residues: CASSPKGGQQPQHF. The DNA for the CDR3 is TGTGCCAGCTCACCGAAGGGAGGGCAACAGCCCCAGCATTTT.

Here the CDR3 DNA reads TGTGCCAGCAGTCCTGGACTAGCGGGTCCTTTGGAGACCCAGTACTTC. This codes for CASSPGLAGPLETQYF. This sequence joins TRBV27 and TRBJ2-5; TRBD2 matches at 11 bases. Trimming took 5 bases from V and 5 from J; bases not matched to a gene: 10. The CDR3 contains 16 residues. Germline lookup yields CDR1 MNHEY and CDR2 SMNVEV (reference sequence).

This chain connects TRBV7-8 to TRBJ2-1, with 9 bases identical to TRBD2. Germline V gene data show CDR1 as SGHVS and CDR2 as FQNEAQ. Germline trimming cut 2 bases from V and 2 bases from J; bases unmatched to any gene: 4. The CDR3 runs to 16 residues. DNA of the CDR3: TGTGCCAGCAGCTTATCCCCTAGCGGGGCCTACAATGAGCAGTTCTTC. It is translated as CASSLSPSGAYNEQFF.

The chain employs TRBV19 and TRBJ2-1; 9 bases align to TRBD1. V lost 5 bases and J lost 9; bases outside the gene matches: 11. Germline CDR1 reads LNHDA; CDR2 reads SQIVND (reference sequence). The CDR3 totals 15 residues. CDR3 residues: CASSAPGQGLGEQFF. CDR3 nucleotide sequence: TGTGCCAGTAGTGCTCCGGGACAGGGACTCGGTGAGCAGTTCTTC.

This rearrangement joins TRBV12-3 or TRBV12-4 to TRBJ2-7; 9 nucleotides line up with TRBD2. The CDR3 contains 13 residues. After removal of 4 bases from V and 5 bases from J, the junction contained 3 bases not matched to a gene. CDR3 DNA sequence: TGTGCCAGCAGTTCCGGGACTAGCAACGAGCAGTACTTC. Its translation: CASSSGTSNEQYF.

The chain couples TRBV4-3 to TRBJ2-1, with 7 bases identical to TRBD2. The CDR3 totals 14 residues. After removal of 4 bases from V and 11 bases from J, the junction contained 11 bases not matched to a gene. Germline V gives CDR1 LGHNA, CDR2 YSLEER. DNA for the CDR3: TGCGCCAGCAGCCCGGGGGGACCGGGTGTTCAGCAGTTCTTC. Translation: CASSPGGPGVQQFF.

The chain combines TRBV2 with TRBJ1-4; D is unresolved. Germline CDR1 reads SNHLY; CDR2 reads FYNNEI. V was shortened by 2 bases and J by 3 bases, with 10 bases between the two germline ends. The CDR3 contains 15 residues. The CDR3 region is CASSEQAAANEKLFF. DNA of the CDR3: TGTGCCAGCAGTGAACAGGCCGCCGCTAATGAAAAACTGTTTTTT.

J is TRBJ2-7 and V is TRBV19, with 12 bases identical to TRBD2. With V trimmed by 5 bases and J by 7 bases, 9 bases remained unmatched. The CDR3 covers 15 residues. Germline CDR1 is LNHDA and CDR2 is SQIVND (reference sequence). This CDR3 reads CASSSIASGRGEQYF. CDR3 in DNA: TGTGCCAGTAGTTCCATCGCTAGCGGGAGGGGTGAGCAGTACTTC.

CDR3 DNA: TGTGCCACCAACCCACAGGGGGGGGTAGAGACCCAGTACTTC. It is translated as CATNPQGGVETQYF. The chain recombines TRBV10-3 with TRBJ2-5; the D gene is possibly TRBD1 (8 bases). From germline, CDR1 is ENHRY and CDR2 SYGVKD. Trimming left V 10 bases short and J 4 bases short, with 19 bases between. The CDR3 is 14 residues long.

The chain has TRBV6-1 and TRBJ2-1, with TRBD2 identical over 13 bases. The CDR3 sequence is 17 residues long. V lost 0 bases to trimming and J lost 4 bases; unmatched junction nucleotides: 3. Germline CDR1 and CDR2: MNHNS and SASEGT. The CDR3 is CASSEALLAGGYNEQFF. The CDR3 nucleotides are TGTGCCAGCAGTGAAGCCTTACTAGCGGGGGGGTACAATGAGCAGTTCTTC.

In nucleotides, the CDR3 is TGTGCCAGCAGCTTACATCCGACAGGGGGAAATCAGCCCCAGCATTTT. Translation gives CASSLHPTGGNQPQHF. The chain carries TRBV11-2 and TRBJ1-5; 9 bases are shared with TRBD1. Germline CDR1 and CDR2: SGHAT and FQNNGV. The junction had 6 bases not matched to a gene; V was cut back by 2 bases and J by 4 bases. CDR3 length: 16 amino acids.

V is TRBV6-5 and J is TRBJ1-6; D remains unclear. The CDR3 has 13 residues. The V and J ends lost 6 bases and 10 bases respectively, with 13 bases between them. Per germline, CDR1 MNHEY and CDR2 SVGAGI. The CDR3 DNA reads as TGTGCCAGCAGACCTGAGGTGAGCTCACCCCTCCACTTT. Its protein is CASRPEVSSPLHF.

This rearrangement joins TRBV19 to TRBJ1-1; maybe TRBD1 (5 bases). There are 14 residues in the CDR3. V gave up 7 bases and J gave up 2 bases, with 14 bases separating them. The germline gives CDR1 LNHDA, CDR2 SQIVND (reference sequence). The CDR3 loop is CASTLRGVNTEAFF. The CDR3, as DNA: TGTGCCAGTACTCTCCGGGGGGTCAACACTGAAGCTTTCTTT.

The V call is TRBV27, the J call TRBJ1-2, with a weak D call TRBD1 (6 bases). Between the trimmed V and J ends, which lost 4 bases and 10 bases, there was a span of 16 bases. The CDR3 covers 13 residues. Germline V gives CDR1 MNHEY, CDR2 SMNVEV (reference sequence). This chain's CDR3 is CASSYSKDSYYTF. DNA for the CDR3: TGTGCCAGCAGTTACTCGAAGGACAGCTACTACACCTTC.

The chain has TRBV20-1 and TRBJ1-2; a weak D match, TRBD1 (5 bases). The CDR3 spans 14 residues. The V gene lost 3 bases and the J gene lost 3 bases, with 14 bases spanning the gap. The germline CDR1 and CDR2 sequences are DFQATT and SNEGSKA (reference sequence). For the CDR3, the DNA is TGCAGTGCTAGTCCCCTCACAGGTGACTATGGCTACACCTTC. Its protein product is CSASPLTGDYGYTF.

The genes are TRBV5-6 and TRBJ1-2, with TRBD1 matching 9 bases. In germline, CDR1 is SGHDT, CDR2 YYEEEE. With V trimmed by 4 bases and J by 4 bases, 8 bases remained unmatched. There are 15 residues in the CDR3. This chain's CDR3 is CASSEQTGGPYGYTF. The CDR3 region has the DNA TGTGCCAGCAGCGAGCAGACAGGGGGTCCCTATGGCTACACCTTC. The whole variable domain, remainder taken from reference TRBV5-6 and TRBJ1-2, is DAGVTQSPTHLIKTRGQQVTLRCSPKSGHDTVSWYQQALGQGPQFIFQYYEEEERQRGNFPDRFSGHQFPNYSSELNVNALLLGDSALYLCASSEQTGGPYGYTFGSGTRLTVV.

The DNA for the CDR3 is TGCGCCAGCAGCCAACGGGGAAGCGGCGACACTGAAGCTTTCTTT. Protein: CASSQRGSGDTEAFF. V is TRBV4-1 and J is TRBJ1-1; no firm D call. CDR1 and CDR2 (germline): MGHRA, YSYEKL. V was cut by 2 bases and J by 3 bases, with 13 bases left in between. There are 15 residues in the CDR3.

J is TRBJ2-2 and V is TRBV19, with D possibly matching TRBD1 (5 bases). The CDR3 has 14 residues. V was clipped by 7 bases and J by 1 base, with 10 bases between them. Germline-derived CDR1 and CDR2 are LNHDA and SQIVND (reference sequence). This chain's CDR3 is CASMVQVNTGELFF. CDR3 nucleotide sequence: TGTGCCAGTATGGTACAGGTGAACACCGGGGAGCTGTTTTTT.

The chain couples TRBV5-1 to TRBJ2-7; 10 bases align to TRBD2. The CDR3 contains 14 residues. Trimming took 5 bases from V and 5 from J; bases not matched to a gene: 7. Germline CDR1 SGHRS, CDR2 YFSETQ. The CDR3 is CASSNSGRLHEQYF. The CDR3 nucleotides read TGCGCCAGCAGTAATAGCGGGAGGCTCCACGAGCAGTACTTC.